This paragraph covers one T cell receptor beta chain sequence. These data are taken from a study of blood T cell repertoires in COVID-19. Background on the study: From T cells, B-cell-depleted T cells, or PBMCs came the material, which was cDNA or gDNA.

V lost 2 bases and J 0 bases, leaving 20 bases between the germline ends. This CDR3 spans 19 amino acids. Germline V gene sequence: CDR1 KGHSH, CDR2 LQKENI. As handled by the study authors: The assay estimated nucleated cells by amplifying reference gene primers. Libraries were prepared by immunoSEQ multiplex PCR; TCRdb keeps only in-frame clonotypes and omits some of them. For V, J and clone size, that table is used; D and trimming come from the DNA. The sample includes about 60,000 clones, almost 90% of them seen just once. The sequence came from a woman older than 75 with active COVID-19. What was sequenced was peripheral blood. J is TRBJ1-3 and V is TRBV18; no firm D call. CDR3 bases: TGTGCCAGCTCACCAATATTACTAGCAGCAACGAGCTCTGGAAACACCATATATTTT. Its protein product is CASSPILLAATSSGNTIYF.